Below, 3 T cell receptor beta chains from the same sample are listed, as sequenced in a study of spatial heterogeneity in lung cancer (dated by TCRdb to about 2019). Library preparation employed 5' RACE. The instrument was a NextSeq 500. TCRdb passed the public sequencing reads through fastp at Q25 and MiXCR, retaining productive beta sequences. Rows are unified per CDR3 protein, each entry keeping the most common DNA and genes. The sample table lists about 36,000 distinct CDR3 sequences, 6.5% to 9.5% of them with a count of one. The ten largest clones represent roughly 9.9% of the sample. In light of the paper, this sample's time point label describes: blood at routine non-recurrence follow-up after resection. The sample in question was PBMCs, obtained at follow-up. Every receptor here comes from a male donor with early-stage non-small cell lung cancer.

The sample holds many counts of this clonotype. V and J are TRBV20-1 and TRBJ1-2; D not certain. V was trimmed by 7 bases and J by 5 bases, leaving 5 bases between them. Germline CDR1 reads DFQATT; CDR2 reads SNEGSKA (reference sequence). CDR3 length equals 9 residues. The CDR3 sequence: CSGNYGYTF. In DNA, the CDR3 is TGCAGTGGGAATTATGGCTACACCTTC.

This clonotype was picked up many times. Its ends do not fully match the called genes, so a read error is possible. The V gene is TRBV7-7, the J gene TRBJ2-7, with TRBD1 as a possible D gene (5 bases). The CDR3 runs 15 residues. CDR1 and CDR2 (germline): SSHAT, FNYEAQ (reference sequence). CDR3 coding DNA: TGTGCTAGCAGCCCCGGCGCAGGGAACCTCTACGAGCAGTACTTC. Amino acids: CASSPGAGNLYEQYF.

This clonotype was counted ten times or more. This sequence joins TRBV5-1 and TRBJ2-3; TRBD2 aligns across 11 bases. Losses at the gene ends were 4 bases for V and 5 bases for J; bases not matched to a gene: 6. CDR3 size: 15 residues. The germline V gene encodes CDR1 SGHRS and CDR2 YFSETQ. The CDR3 sequence is CASSRLAGRGDTQYF. The CDR3 DNA reads as TGCGCCAGCAGCCGACTAGCGGGGCGTGGAGATACGCAGTATTTT.